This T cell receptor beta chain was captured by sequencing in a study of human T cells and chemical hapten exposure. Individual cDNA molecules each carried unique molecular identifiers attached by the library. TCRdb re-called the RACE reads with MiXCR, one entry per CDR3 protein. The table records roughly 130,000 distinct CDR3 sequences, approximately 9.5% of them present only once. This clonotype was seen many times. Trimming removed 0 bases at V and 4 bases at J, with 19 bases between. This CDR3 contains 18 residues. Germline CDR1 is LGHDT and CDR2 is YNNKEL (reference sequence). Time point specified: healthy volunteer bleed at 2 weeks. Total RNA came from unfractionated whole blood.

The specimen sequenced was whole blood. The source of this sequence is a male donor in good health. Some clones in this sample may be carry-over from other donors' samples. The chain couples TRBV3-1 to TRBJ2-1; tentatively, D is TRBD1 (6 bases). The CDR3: CASSQDLGFRGSYNEQFF. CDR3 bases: TGTGCCAGCAGCCAAGATCTCGGGTTCAGGGGTTCTTACAATGAGCAGTTCTTC.